The 7 T cell receptor beta chains in this list originate from one sample, sequenced in a study of shared clonotypes between healthy human individuals. Only in-frame clones appear in the TCRdb table, and some are missing; sequencing was by immunoSEQ multiplex PCR. Altogether about 2.4 million clones are present, over 85% being singletons, with the ten largest covering roughly 0.36%. The source material was naive CD4+ T cells from PBMCs. The subset here: CD45RA+ positively selected. These receptors were taken from a man between 18 and 29 years old in good health. Some clones in this sample may be carry-over from other donors' samples.

The genes are TRBV5-1 and TRBJ2-1, with 11 bases matching TRBD1. The germline V gene encodes CDR1 SGHRS and CDR2 YFSETQ. V lost 9 bases to trimming and J lost 6 bases; unmatched junction nucleotides: 8. The CDR3 has 14 amino acids. The CDR3, as DNA: TGCGCCACCTCACGGGGGACAGGGGGCAATGAGCAGTTCTTC. Translation: CATSRGTGGNEQFF.

The chain is built from TRBV12-2 and TRBJ2-5. TRBV12-2 is listed as a pseudogene. This CDR3 has 16 amino acids. The CDR3 sequence: CASRLVYGLYQETQYF. The CDR3 DNA reads as TGTGCAAGTCGCTTAGTATATGGGTTGTACCAAGAGACCCAGTACTTC.

V is TRBV5-1 and J is TRBJ2-3, with D perhaps being TRBD1 or TRBD2 (5 bases each). CDR3 length equals 15 residues. V lost 0 bases, J lost 11 bases, and 19 bases lay in between. Germline-derived CDR1 and CDR2 are SGHRS and YFSETQ. Here the CDR3 DNA reads TGCGCCAGCAGCTTGGGAGCTGTAATGGTGAGGGGGCAGTATTTT. Amino acid sequence: CASSLGAVMVRGQYF.

This rearrangement joins TRBV7-2 to TRBJ2-7; D gene ambiguous. The V and J ends lost 3 bases and 3 bases respectively, with 9 bases between them. The CDR3 totals 13 residues. In germline, CDR1 is SGHTA, CDR2 FQGNSA. The CDR3 DNA reads TGTGCCAGCAGCTTGAAGGGTGACTACGAGCAGTACTTC. Translating gives CASSLKGDYEQYF.

This chain joins TRBV28 and TRBJ2-2; TRBD1 matches at 11 bases. Germline V CDR1 and CDR2: MDHEN, SYDVKM. Trimming cost V 2 bases and J 6 bases; bases outside gene matches: 2. The CDR3 is 15 amino acids. The CDR3 region has the DNA TGTGCCAGCAGTTTAGGGGGACAGGGGGCCGGGGAGCTGTTTTTT. It yields the protein CASSLGGQGAGELFF.

V gene TRBV28 combines with J gene TRBJ2-5, with unresolved D. This CDR3 contains 13 residues. V gave up 2 bases and J gave up 5 bases, with 9 bases separating them. Germline values: CDR1 MDHEN, CDR2 SYDVKM. CDR3 amino acids: CASSLSYLETQYF. The CDR3 DNA follows: TGTGCCAGCAGTTTAAGCTACTTGGAGACCCAGTACTTC.

This clone was recorded once. The chain is built from TRBV6-5 and TRBJ2-7; maybe TRBD2 (5 bases). V was shortened by 2 bases and J by 6 bases, with 17 bases between the two germline ends. CDR3 length equals 15 residues. CDR1 is MNHEY and CDR2 is SVGAGI in the germline V gene. This CDR3 reads CASSYSGLGISEQYF. The CDR3 DNA follows: TGTGCCAGCAGTTACAGCGGACTGGGTATTAGCGAGCAGTACTTC.